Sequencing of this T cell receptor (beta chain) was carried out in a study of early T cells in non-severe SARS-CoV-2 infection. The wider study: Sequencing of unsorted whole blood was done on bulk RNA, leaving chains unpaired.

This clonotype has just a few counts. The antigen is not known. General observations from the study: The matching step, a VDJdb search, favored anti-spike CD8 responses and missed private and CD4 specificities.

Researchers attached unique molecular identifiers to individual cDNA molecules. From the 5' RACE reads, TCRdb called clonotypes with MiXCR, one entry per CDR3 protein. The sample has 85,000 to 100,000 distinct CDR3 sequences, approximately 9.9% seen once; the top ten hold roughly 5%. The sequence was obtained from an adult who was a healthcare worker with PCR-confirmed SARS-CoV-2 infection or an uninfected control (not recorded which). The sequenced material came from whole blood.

The CDR3 loop is CASSPAGIYGYTF. The CDR3 DNA follows: TGTGCCAGCAGTCCCGCGGGGATCTATGGCTACACCTTC. This sequence joins TRBV6-5 and TRBJ1-2; no firm D call. The CDR3 spans 13 residues. Germline V lookup: CDR1 MNHEY, CDR2 SVGAGI. V was pared by 5 bases and J by 4 bases, with 11 bases between.